The text below deals with one TCR beta chain. Its matching antigen is unknown. This entry belongs to a study of fetal regulatory T cell absence and autoimmunity. Study-level information: IPEX patients had exocrine pancreas autoimmunity without clinical diabetes. Broader study findings: Pancreas TCRs were oligoclonally enriched versus cord blood, some clones over 95-fold. Cord blood and pancreas showed broadly similar TRB gene family usage.

Sequenced by immunoSEQ multiplex PCR; TCRdb stores in-frame clones only, minus some. This sample carries some 46,000 clones, around 83% of them seen once, and the ten largest clones take 0.35% to 0.5%. CDR3 length: 17 residues. V lost 4 bases to trimming and J lost 6 bases, with 22 bases between them. The V gene's germline CDR1 is SGHRS and CDR2 YFSETQ. The receptor comes from a newborn boy with IPEX syndrome. The chain recombines TRBV5-1 with TRBJ2-2; TRBD1 or TRBD2 may be the D gene (5 bases each). The specimen was cord blood. The CDR3 sequence: CASSRTPQARVAGELFF. CDR3 DNA sequence: TGCGCCAGCAGCCGGACTCCACAGGCAAGGGTGGCCGGGGAGCTGTTTTTT.